The clone carrying this TCR beta chain was seen a few times. Its target is not known. Between the trimmed V and J ends, which lost 4 bases and 5 bases, there was a span of 15 bases. Germline assignment: CDR1 SGHRS and CDR2 YFSETQ. The CDR3 spans 14 residues. This record comes from a study of blood T cells in healthy people across ages. Study overall: Through template switching, about one barcoded beta molecule was captured per two T cells, as measured in model experiments. Whole-study findings and limits: Diversity estimated from one million T cells was considered an underestimate. Researchers said unsorted PBMCs prevented a conclusive naive versus antigen-experienced comparison.

A second PCR, run for roughly 7 to 12 cycles, used a sample-barcoded 5' primer plus a J-beta primer mix. Every cDNA molecule bore a tag from a template-switch adaptor containing 12 random nucleotides. TCRdb analysed the 5' RACE reads with MiXCR anew, one entry per CDR3 protein. The sample lists 1,100,000 or so distinct CDR3 sequences; around 43% were seen once. Sequenced: blood. The J gene is TRBJ2-5, the V gene TRBV5-1, with D possibly matching TRBD2 (5 bases). The receptor's source is a woman in her fifties or sixties in good health. In nucleotides, the CDR3 is TGCGCCAGCAGCCCATCAGTATCGGGGGAGACCCAGTACTTC. It translates to CASSPSVSGETQYF.